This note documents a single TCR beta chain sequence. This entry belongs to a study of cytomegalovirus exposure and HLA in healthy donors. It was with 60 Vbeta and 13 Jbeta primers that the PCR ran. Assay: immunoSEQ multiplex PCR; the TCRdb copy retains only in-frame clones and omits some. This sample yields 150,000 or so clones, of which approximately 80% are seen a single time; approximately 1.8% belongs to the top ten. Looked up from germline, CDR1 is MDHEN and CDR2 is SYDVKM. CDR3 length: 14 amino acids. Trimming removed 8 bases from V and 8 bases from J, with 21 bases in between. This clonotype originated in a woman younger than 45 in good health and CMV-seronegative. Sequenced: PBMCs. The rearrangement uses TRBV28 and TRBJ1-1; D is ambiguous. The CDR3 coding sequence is TGTGCCAGCCGGGAGGTTTACGAGATTTTAGAAGCTTTCTTT. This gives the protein CASREVYEILEAFF.